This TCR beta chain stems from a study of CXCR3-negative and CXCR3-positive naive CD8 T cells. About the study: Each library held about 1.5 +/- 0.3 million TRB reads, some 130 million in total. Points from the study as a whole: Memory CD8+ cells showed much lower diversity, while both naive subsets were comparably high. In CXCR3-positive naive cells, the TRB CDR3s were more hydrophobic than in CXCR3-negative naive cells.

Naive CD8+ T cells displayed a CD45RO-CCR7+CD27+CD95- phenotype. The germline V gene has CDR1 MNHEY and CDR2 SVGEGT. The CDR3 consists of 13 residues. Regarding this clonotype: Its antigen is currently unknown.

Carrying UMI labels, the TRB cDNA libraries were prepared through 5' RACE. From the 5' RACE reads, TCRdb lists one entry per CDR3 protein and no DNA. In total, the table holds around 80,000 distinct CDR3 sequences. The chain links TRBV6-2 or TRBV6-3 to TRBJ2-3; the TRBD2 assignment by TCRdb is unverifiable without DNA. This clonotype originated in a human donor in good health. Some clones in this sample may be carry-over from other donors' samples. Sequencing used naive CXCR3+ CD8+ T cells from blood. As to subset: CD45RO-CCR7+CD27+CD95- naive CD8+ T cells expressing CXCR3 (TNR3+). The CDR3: CASSPLRGDTQYF.